This is a list of T cell receptor beta chains from one sample in a study of blood T cell repertoires in COVID-19. TCRdb's table, derived via immunoSEQ multiplex PCR, lists solely in-frame clones and lacks some. The sample records some 80,000 clones, around 87% being singletons. Sample: peripheral blood. The receptors originated from a woman aged 45-65 years with active or convalescent COVID-19. Both conserved end residues are part of each CDR3. A D gene is named only where the DNA matches it firmly. Where a row states a size, it is once, few, many or the class of an expanded clone; other rows omit it.

J: TRBJ1-1; size: once; V: TRBV6-5; D: TRBD1; CDR3: CASSYFPRGLNTEAFF; DNA: TGTGCCAGCAGTTACTTTCCCAGGGGGCTGAACACTGAAGCTTTCTTT
J: TRBJ2-7; size: once; V: TRBV7-8; D: TRBD2; CDR3: CASSSRGTSGGVSSYEQYF; DNA: TGTGCCAGCAGCTCAAGAGGGACTAGCGGGGGGGTGAGCTCCTACGAGCAGTACTTC
J: TRBJ1-1; size: -; V: TRBV4-3; D: -; CDR3: CASSLADTEAFF; DNA: TGCGCCAGCAGCCTGGCAGACACTGAAGCTTTCTTT
J: TRBJ1-5; size: few; V: TRBV4-2; D: TRBD1; CDR3: CASSQAAGDSYQPQHF; DNA: TGTGCCAGCAGCCAAGCAGCTGGGGACAGTTATCAGCCCCAGCATTTT
J: TRBJ2-7; size: -; V: TRBV7-8; D: -; CDR3: CASSLGPGSPYEQYF; DNA: TGTGCCAGCAGCTTAGGTCCGGGGTCGCCCTACGAGCAGTACTTC
J: TRBJ2-1; size: -; V: TRBV19; D: -; CDR3: CASSQAGTSSNEQFF; DNA: TGTGCCAGTAGTCAGGCAGGGACATCGTCCAATGAGCAGTTCTTC
J: TRBJ2-1; size: -; V: TRBV3-1/TRBV3-2; D: -; CDR3: CASRRDNEQFF; DNA: TGTGCCAGCAGGCGGGACAATGAGCAGTTCTTC
J: TRBJ1-2; size: -; V: TRBV6-1; D: -; CDR3: CASTLTGFEDGYTF; DNA: TGTGCCAGCACCCTTACGGGGTTCGAGGATGGCTACACCTTC
J: TRBJ2-1; size: -; V: TRBV4-3; D: TRBD2; CDR3: CASSQGLAGYNEQFF; DNA: TGCGCCAGCAGCCAAGGACTAGCGGGGTACAATGAGCAGTTCTTC
J: TRBJ2-2; size: -; V: TRBV7-3; D: TRBD1; CDR3: CASRGTVYTGELFF; DNA: TGTGCCAGCAGGGGGACAGTTTACACCGGGGAGCTGTTTTTT
J: TRBJ1-5; size: -; V: TRBV6-2/TRBV6-3; D: -; CDR3: CASSLTSSNQPQHF; DNA: TGTGCCAGCAGCTTGACAAGTAGCAATCAGCCCCAGCATTTT
J: TRBJ2-5; size: -; V: TRBV10-3; D: TRBD2; CDR3: CAISDSFSGGATLETQYF; DNA: TGTGCCATCAGTGACAGTTTCAGCGGGGGGGCCACCCTCGAGACCCAGTACTTC
J: TRBJ2-7; size: few; V: TRBV5-1; D: -; CDR3: CASSSLDSTSYEQYF; DNA: TGCGCCAGCAGCTCCCTGGACTCCACGTCCTACGAGCAGTACTTC
J: TRBJ2-3; size: -; V: TRBV2; D: -; CDR3: CASSSDLGDTQYF; DNA: TGTGCCAGCAGTAGTGACTTAGGAGATACGCAGTATTTT
J: TRBJ2-7; size: -; V: TRBV5-6; D: TRBD1; CDR3: CASSLGQGPWEQYF; DNA: TGTGCCAGCAGCCTGGGACAGGGCCCCTGGGAGCAGTACTTC
J: TRBJ2-2; size: -; V: TRBV7-3; D: TRBD2; CDR3: CASSPGRAVGELFF; DNA: TGTGCCAGCAGCCCAGGGAGGGCGGTCGGGGAGCTGTTTTTT
J: TRBJ1-2; size: -; V: TRBV6-2/TRBV6-3; D: -; CDR3: CASSHPPVGTVNYGYTF; DNA: TGTGCCAGCAGCCACCCTCCTGTCGGCACAGTGAACTATGGCTACACCTTC
J: TRBJ1-4; size: -; V: TRBV6-6; D: -; CDR3: CASSSAGSTNEKLFF; DNA: TGTGCCAGCAGTTCCGCGGGTTCAACTAATGAAAAACTGTTTTTT
J: TRBJ1-5; size: -; V: TRBV19; D: -; CDR3: CASNGGGNSNQPQHF; DNA: TGTGCCAGTAACGGCGGGGGCAATAGCAATCAGCCCCAGCATTTT
J: TRBJ1-4; size: once; V: TRBV18; D: TRBD1; CDR3: CASSPLRTGEEKLFF; DNA: TGTGCCAGCTCACCACTAAGGACAGGGGAAGAAAAACTGTTTTTT
J: TRBJ1-2; size: -; V: TRBV27; D: -; CDR3: CASSLSAGVSNGYTF; DNA: TGTGCCAGCAGTTTATCCGCGGGGGTAAGCAATGGCTACACCTTC
J: TRBJ2-1; size: -; V: TRBV5-4; D: TRBD2; CDR3: CASSLGPGGHNEQFF; DNA: TGTGCCAGCAGCTTGGGTCCGGGGGGGCACAATGAGCAGTTCTTC
J: TRBJ1-1; size: -; V: TRBV27; D: -; CDR3: CASSFRERNTEAFF; DNA: TGTGCCAGCAGTTTTCGGGAGCGTAATACTGAAGCTTTCTTT
J: TRBJ2-3; size: -; V: TRBV18; D: TRBD2; CDR3: CASSPLGLAGGSADTQYF; DNA: TGTGCCAGCTCACCACTGGGACTAGCGGGGGGTAGTGCAGATACGCAGTATTTT
J: TRBJ1-5; size: -; V: TRBV18; D: -; CDR3: CASSPQIFDQPQHF; DNA: TGTGCCAGCTCACCACAAATATTTGATCAGCCCCAGCATTTT
J: TRBJ1-6; size: once; V: TRBV2; D: -; CDR3: CASGYGGGSPLHF; DNA: TGTGCCAGTGGCTACGGGGGAGGATCACCCCTCCACTTT
J: TRBJ2-1; size: -; V: TRBV10-1; D: -; CDR3: CATLRRLRANEQFF; DNA: TGCGCCACCTTAAGGCGGTTACGAGCCAATGAGCAGTTCTTC
J: TRBJ1-2; size: -; V: TRBV3-1/TRBV3-2; D: -; CDR3: CASSQSSPLTRICTF; DNA: TGTGCCAGCAGCCAGTCCAGCCCGCTAACTAGGATCTGCACCTTC
J: TRBJ1-6; size: -; V: TRBV5-1; D: -; CDR3: CASSLDITGSSPLHF; DNA: TGCGCCAGCAGCTTGGATATCACCGGGAGTTCACCCCTCCACTTT
J: TRBJ1-2; size: -; V: TRBV29-1; D: -; CDR3: CSVVQATNYGYTF; DNA: TGCAGCGTTGTGCAGGCAACTAACTATGGCTACACCTTC
J: TRBJ1-5; size: -; V: TRBV3-1/TRBV3-2; D: -; CDR3: CASSQDRLGQRNQPQHF; DNA: TGTGCCAGCAGCCAAGACAGGCTCGGACAGCGCAATCAGCCCCAGCATTTT
J: TRBJ2-7; size: -; V: TRBV5-1; D: -; CDR3: CASSVDLAALYEQYF; DNA: TGCGCCAGCAGCGTCGACTTAGCGGCTCTCTACGAGCAGTACTTC
J: TRBJ1-2; size: -; V: TRBV6-5; D: -; CDR3: CASRAGGGLEGYTF; DNA: TGTGCCAGCAGGGCGGGGGGAGGTTTGGAAGGCTACACCTTC
J: TRBJ2-1; size: once; V: TRBV6-5; D: -; CDR3: CASSLDRGAANEQFF; DNA: TGTGCCAGCAGCCTCGACCGGGGGGCCGCCAATGAGCAGTTCTTC
J: TRBJ1-3; size: -; V: TRBV12-5; D: -; CDR3: CASGFTGSGNTIYF; DNA: TGTGCTAGTGGTTTTACAGGCTCTGGAAACACCATATATTTT
J: TRBJ2-7; size: -; V: TRBV4-3; D: TRBD1; CDR3: CASSQDLVGDSEQYF; DNA: TGCGCCAGCAGCCAAGATCTGGTGGGGGACAGCGAGCAGTACTTC
J: TRBJ2-4; size: -; V: TRBV4-3; D: -; CDR3: CASSPSRADIQYF; DNA: TGCGCCAGCAGCCCTTCCCGCGCGGACATTCAGTACTTC
J: TRBJ1-2; size: -; V: TRBV30; D: -; CDR3: CAWSVRGQGSSNYGYTF; DNA: TGTGCCTGGAGTGTGCGCGGCCAGGGCAGCTCTAACTATGGCTACACCTTC
J: TRBJ1-1; size: -; V: TRBV11-2; D: -; CDR3: CASSLRGRSFF; DNA: TGTGCCAGCAGCTTAAGGGGTCGGTCTTTCTTT
J: TRBJ2-7; size: -; V: TRBV10-3; D: TRBD1; CDR3: CAIAGQGNEQYF; DNA: TGTGCCATCGCGGGACAGGGGAACGAGCAGTACTTC
J: TRBJ2-3; size: -; V: TRBV6-5; D: TRBD2; CDR3: CASSTQAGGSTQYF; DNA: TGTGCCAGCAGTACACAAGCGGGGGGATCTACGCAGTATTTT
J: TRBJ2-3; size: -; V: TRBV4-1; D: TRBD2; CDR3: CASSQDISGGLQDTQYF; DNA: TGCGCCAGCAGCCAAGATATCAGCGGGGGGCTCCAGGATACGCAGTATTTT
J: TRBJ2-1; size: -; V: TRBV7-6; D: -; CDR3: CASSFTVNEQFF; DNA: TGTGCCAGCAGCTTCACAGTCAATGAGCAGTTCTTC
J: TRBJ2-1; size: -; V: TRBV7-8; D: TRBD1; CDR3: CASLRLGQGVNNEQFF; DNA: TGTGCCAGTCTCCGGCTCGGACAGGGGGTGAACAATGAGCAGTTCTTC
J: TRBJ2-5; size: -; V: TRBV3-1/TRBV3-2; D: TRBD2; CDR3: CASSQARSAGGQETQYF; DNA: TGTGCCAGCAGCCAAGCAAGATCAGCGGGGGGGCAAGAGACCCAGTACTTC